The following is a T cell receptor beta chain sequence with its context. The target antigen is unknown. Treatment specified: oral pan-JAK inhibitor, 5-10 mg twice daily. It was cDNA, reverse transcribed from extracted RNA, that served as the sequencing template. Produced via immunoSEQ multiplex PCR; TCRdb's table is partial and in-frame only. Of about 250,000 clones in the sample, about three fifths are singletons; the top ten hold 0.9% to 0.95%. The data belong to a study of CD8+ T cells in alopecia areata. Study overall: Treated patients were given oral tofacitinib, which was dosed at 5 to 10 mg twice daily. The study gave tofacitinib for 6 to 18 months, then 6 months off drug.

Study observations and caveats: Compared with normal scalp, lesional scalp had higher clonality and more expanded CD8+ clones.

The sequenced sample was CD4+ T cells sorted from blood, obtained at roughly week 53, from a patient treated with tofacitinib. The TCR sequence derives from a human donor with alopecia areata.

The CDR3 reads CASSHRFGTGATEAFF. The CDR3, as DNA: TGTGCCAGCAGCCACCGCTTCGGGACAGGGGCGACTGAAGCTTTCTTT. The chain has TRBV11-2 and TRBJ1-1; 10 nucleotides align to TRBD1. This CDR3 has 16 amino acids. The ends lost 5 bases at V and 5 bases at J; junction bases unmatched: 11. Germline CDR1 reads SGHAT; CDR2 reads FQNNGV.